This T cell receptor beta chain was identified in a study of T cells in tuberculosis. This clone was detected only once. This CDR3 spans 14 amino acids. V lost 1 base and J 7 bases, leaving 11 bases between the germline ends. From germline, CDR1 is SGHAT and CDR2 FQNNGV. TCRdb's table, derived via immunoSEQ multiplex PCR, lists solely in-frame clones and lacks some. The sample carries tens of thousands of clones, around nine tenths recorded once. As for time point: new active TB diagnosis, blood taken before or within 7 days of starting treatment. The chain employs TRBV11-2 and TRBJ2-1, with D maybe TRBD1 (6 bases). The source is an adult with tuberculosis. Sequencing was performed on PBMCs, taken at tuberculosis diagnosis. CDR3 residues: CASSLGGLRNEQFF. The CDR3 DNA is TGTGCCAGCAGCTTAGGGGGGCTACGGAATGAGCAGTTCTTC.